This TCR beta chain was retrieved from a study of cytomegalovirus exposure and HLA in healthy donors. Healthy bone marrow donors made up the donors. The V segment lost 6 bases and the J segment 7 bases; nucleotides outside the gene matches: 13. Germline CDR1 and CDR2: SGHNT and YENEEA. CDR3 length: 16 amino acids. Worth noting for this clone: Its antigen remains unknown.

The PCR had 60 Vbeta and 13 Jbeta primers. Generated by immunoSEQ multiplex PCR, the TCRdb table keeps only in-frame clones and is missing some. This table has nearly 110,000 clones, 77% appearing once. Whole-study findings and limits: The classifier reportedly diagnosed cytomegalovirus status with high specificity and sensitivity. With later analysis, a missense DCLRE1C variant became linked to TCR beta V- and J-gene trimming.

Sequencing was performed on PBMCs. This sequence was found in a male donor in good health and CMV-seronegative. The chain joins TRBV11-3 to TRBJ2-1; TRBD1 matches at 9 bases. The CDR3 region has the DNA TGTGCCAGCAGTTTTACCTGGACAGGGGATGGGAATGAGCAGTTCTTC. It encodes CASSFTWTGDGNEQFF.